This TCR beta chain is from a study of beta chain features in type 1 diabetes. Germline lookup yields CDR1 WNHNN and CDR2 SYGVQD (reference sequence). This CDR3 spans 13 amino acids. Trimming took 6 bases from V and 1 from J, leaving 9 bases between them. General study findings and limits: Overrepresentation of cells with high TCR expression could result from cDNA sequencing. Reduced insertions and increased deletions marked VDJ junctions in type 1 diabetes patients.

The whole isolated RNA underwent reverse transcription, so sequencing captured expressed TCRB transcripts. The method was immunoSEQ multiplex PCR; TCRdb's version includes in-frame clones alone and lacks a portion of them. This table has 350,000 or so clones, roughly 21% appearing once. For this clone: The antigen remains undetermined.

Sequences were obtained from naive CD4+ T cells from blood. This rearrangement joins TRBV10-1 to TRBJ2-5; D unclear. The receptor was derived from a woman aged 18-30 years in good health. CDR3 loop: CASRRSFQETQYF. The CDR3 DNA is TGCGCCAGCAGGCGGTCATTCCAAGAGACCCAGTACTTC.